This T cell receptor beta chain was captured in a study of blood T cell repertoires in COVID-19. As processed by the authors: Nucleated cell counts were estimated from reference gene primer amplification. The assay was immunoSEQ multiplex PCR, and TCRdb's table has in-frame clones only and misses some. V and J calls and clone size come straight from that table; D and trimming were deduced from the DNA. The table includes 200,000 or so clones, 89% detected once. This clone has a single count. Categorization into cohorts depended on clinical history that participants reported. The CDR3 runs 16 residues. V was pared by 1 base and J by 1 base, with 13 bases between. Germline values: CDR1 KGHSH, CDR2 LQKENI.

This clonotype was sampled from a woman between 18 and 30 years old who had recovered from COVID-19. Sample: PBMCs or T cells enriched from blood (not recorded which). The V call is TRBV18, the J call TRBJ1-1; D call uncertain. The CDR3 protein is CASSPQGGQKNTEAFF. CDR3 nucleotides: TGTGCCAGCTCACCACAGGGAGGTCAGAAGAACACTGAAGCTTTCTTT. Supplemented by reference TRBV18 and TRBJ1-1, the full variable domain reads NAGVMQNPRHLVRRRGQEARLRCSPMKGHSHVYWYRQLPEEGLKFMVYLQKENIIDESGMPKERFSAEFPKEGPSILRIQQVVRGDSAAYFCASSPQGGQKNTEAFFGQGTRLTVV.